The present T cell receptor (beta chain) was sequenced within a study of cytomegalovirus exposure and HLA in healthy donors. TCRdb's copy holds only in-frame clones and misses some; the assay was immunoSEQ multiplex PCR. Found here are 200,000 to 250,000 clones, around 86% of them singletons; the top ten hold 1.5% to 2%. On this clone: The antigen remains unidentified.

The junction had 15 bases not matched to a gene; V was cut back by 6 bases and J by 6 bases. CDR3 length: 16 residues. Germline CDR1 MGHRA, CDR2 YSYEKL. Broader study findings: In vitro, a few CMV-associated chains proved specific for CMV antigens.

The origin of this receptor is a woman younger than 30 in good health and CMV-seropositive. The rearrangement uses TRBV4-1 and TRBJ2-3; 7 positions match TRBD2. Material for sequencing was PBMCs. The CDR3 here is CASRPLGSGTTDTQYF. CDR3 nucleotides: TGCGCCAGCAGGCCCCTGGGAAGCGGGACTACCGATACGCAGTATTTT.